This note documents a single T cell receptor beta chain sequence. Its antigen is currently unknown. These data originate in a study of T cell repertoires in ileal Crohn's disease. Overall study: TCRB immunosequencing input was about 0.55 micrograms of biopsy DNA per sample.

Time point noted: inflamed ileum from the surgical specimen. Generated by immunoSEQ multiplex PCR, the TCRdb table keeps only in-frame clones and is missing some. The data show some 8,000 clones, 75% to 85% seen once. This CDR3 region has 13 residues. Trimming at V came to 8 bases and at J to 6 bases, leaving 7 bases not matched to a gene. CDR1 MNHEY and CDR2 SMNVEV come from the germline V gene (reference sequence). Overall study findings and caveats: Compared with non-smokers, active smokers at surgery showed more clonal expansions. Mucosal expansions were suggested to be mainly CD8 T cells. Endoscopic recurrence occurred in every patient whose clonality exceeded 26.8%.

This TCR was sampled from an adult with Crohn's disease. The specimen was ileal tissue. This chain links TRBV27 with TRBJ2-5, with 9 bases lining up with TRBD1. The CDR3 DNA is TGTGCCAGCGGACCCGGGACAGGGAAGACCCAGTACTTC. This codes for CASGPGTGKTQYF.